This passage covers 18 T cell receptor beta chains from one sample sequenced in a study of post-analysis software for immune sequencing data. Antigen specificity for these receptors is unknown. Study outcomes and limitations: Relative to controls, patients had a handful of TRBV segments at higher frequency, with TRBV5-6, TRBV5-1 and TRBV20-1 among these.

TCR beta libraries were prepared from cDNA with unique molecular identifiers. TCRdb ran MiXCR on the PCR reads and lists one entry per CDR3 protein. The sample holds fewer than 900,000 distinct CDR3 sequences, 46% seen once. Specimen: blood. The receptor set was obtained from a girl aged 5-17 years with multiple sclerosis.

The chain combines TRBV20-1 with TRBJ2-1; D remains ambiguous. The germline V and J ends were trimmed by 5 bases and 9 bases, with 8 bases remaining between them. Germline V gives CDR1 DFQATT, CDR2 SNEGSKA (reference sequence). The CDR3 loop spans 10 amino acids. The CDR3 DNA reads TGCAGTGCTGGGGAAAGTGAGCAGTTCTTC. Residues: CSAGESEQFF.

The gene calls are TRBV4-1 and TRBJ2-1; 11 bases line up with TRBD2. Germline assignment: CDR1 MGHRA and CDR2 YSYEKL. Germline trimming cut 4 bases from V and 4 bases from J; bases unmatched to any gene: 6. The CDR3 totals 16 residues. The CDR3 here is CASSREIAGGYNEQFF. Written as DNA, the CDR3 is TGCGCCAGCAGCCGAGAAATAGCGGGAGGGTACAATGAGCAGTTCTTC.

CDR3 loop: CSATQLGGNYEQYF. The CDR3 coding sequence is TGCAGTGCCACCCAACTAGGCGGCAACTACGAGCAGTACTTC. The rearrangement joins TRBV20-1 to TRBJ2-5; tentative D call: TRBD2 (5 bases). The J call is doubtful: the DNA matches TRBJ2-7 better. CDR1 DFQATT and CDR2 SNEGSKA come from the germline V gene (reference sequence). CDR3 length: 14 residues.

This clonotype was counted between two and nine times. DNA of the CDR3: TGTGCCGCGTCTCAGACAGGTTCTAATGAAAAACTGTTTTTT. Translation: CAASQTGSNEKLFF. The rearrangement joins TRBV6-6 to TRBJ1-4; tentatively, D is TRBD1 (6 bases). V lost 11 bases and J 3 bases, leaving 16 bases between the germline ends. CDR3 length equals 14 residues. The V gene's germline CDR1 is MNHNY and CDR2 SVGAGI (reference sequence).

The chain uses TRBV9 and TRBJ2-5; D unresolved. The ends were cut back, 4 bases at V and 4 bases at J, with 17 bases in the middle. Germline assignment: CDR1 SGDLS and CDR2 YYNGEE. The CDR3 runs to 15 residues. The CDR3 sequence: CASSFRGVIGETQYF. CDR3 bases: TGTGCCAGCAGCTTCAGAGGAGTCATCGGAGAGACCCAGTACTTC.

This chain links TRBV12-3 or TRBV12-4 with TRBJ1-1; D remains unclear. Trimming took 3 bases from V and 4 from J, leaving 12 bases between them. The CDR3 has 14 amino acids. CDR3: CASSFLVSTTEAFF. CDR3 bases: TGTGCCAGCAGTTTCCTGGTCAGCACCACTGAAGCTTTCTTT.

Remarks on this clonotype: Germline is not matched at one junction end, which may reflect a read error. V is TRBV6-6 and J is TRBJ2-1; D is perhaps TRBD1 (5 bases). Germline V lookup: CDR1 MNHNY, CDR2 SVGAGI (reference sequence). This CDR3 has 15 amino acids. This CDR3 is CASSYLASLDNEQFF. CDR3 coding DNA: TGTGCCAGCAGTTACTTGGCCAGCCTGGACAATGAGCAGTTTTTC.

The chain is built from TRBV27 and TRBJ2-6; D is undetermined. CDR1 and CDR2 (germline): MNHEY, SMNVEV (reference sequence). Trimming took 3 bases from V and 1 from J, leaving 4 bases between them. The CDR3 sequence is 14 residues long. The CDR3 protein is CASSLISGANVLTF. The CDR3 DNA is TGTGCCAGCAGTTTGATATCTGGGGCCAACGTCCTGACTTTC.

The chain combines TRBV25-1 with TRBJ2-3, with D tentatively TRBD2 (6 bases). The germline gives CDR1 MGHDK, CDR2 SYGVNS. Trimming shortened V by 3 bases and J by 0 bases, and 31 bases separated the two germline ends. This CDR3 contains 22 residues. CDR3 DNA sequence: TGTGCCAGCAGTGATACCGGATCCGGCGGGATCCTAGGTGGATCTAGCACAGATACGCAGTATTTT. Amino acid sequence: CASSDTGSGGILGGSSTDTQYF.

This clonotype was observed once. The gene calls are TRBV6-1 and TRBJ2-5, with 12 bases that match TRBD2. Near its end, the DNA agrees better with TRBJ2-7, so the J call may be wrong. Germline V gene sequence: CDR1 MNHNS, CDR2 SASEGT. The CDR3 runs to 14 residues. The CDR3 DNA reads as TGTGCCAGCAGACGACTAGCGGGAGAGTACGAGCAGTACTTC. It encodes CASRRLAGEYEQYF.

V is TRBV5-6 and J is TRBJ2-1, with D perhaps TRBD2 (6 bases). The CDR3 is 17 amino acids. The ends were cut back, 0 bases at V and 7 bases at J, with 20 bases in the middle. The germline V gene has CDR1 SGHDT and CDR2 YYEEEE. In DNA form, the CDR3 reads TGTGCCAGCAGCTTGGGGTTAGCGGAGGCGCCTCGGAATGAGCAGTTCTTC. It translates to CASSLGLAEAPRNEQFF.

This clonotype turned up a few times. CDR3 region: CATSSDTGGNEQFF. CDR3 coding DNA: TGTGCCACCAGCAGCGACACTGGGGGAAATGAGCAGTTCTTC. The rearrangement joins TRBV15 to TRBJ2-1; TRBD1 or TRBD2 may be the D gene (5 bases each). CDR3 length: 14 amino acids. V lost 3 bases and J lost 7, with 13 bases in between. Germline-derived CDR1 and CDR2 are LNHNV and YYDKDF (reference sequence).

The chain couples TRBV28 to TRBJ1-5; a possible D gene is TRBD1 (5 bases). Trimming cost V 8 bases and J 9 bases, with 11 bases left between them. The CDR3 runs 11 residues. The germline gives CDR1 MDHEN, CDR2 SYDVKM. The CDR3 here is CASSQGRPQHF. CDR3 sequence (DNA): TGTGCCAGCTCCCAGGGTCGGCCCCAGCATTTT.

Only a few counts were recorded for this clonotype. The genes are TRBV12-3 or TRBV12-4 and TRBJ2-7, with D unclear. The V gene lost 3 bases and the J gene lost 2 bases, with 8 bases spanning the gap. The CDR3 totals 13 residues. The CDR3 sequence: CASSFTSPYEQYF. The CDR3 bases are TGTGCCAGCAGTTTTACCAGTCCCTACGAGCAGTACTTC.

The chain employs TRBV27 and TRBJ2-1; 9 bases line up with TRBD1. The CDR3 contains 15 residues. In germline, CDR1 is MNHEY, CDR2 SMNVEV (reference sequence). The junction had 8 bases not matched to a gene; V was cut back by 2 bases and J by 9 bases. CDR3 residues: CASSLHGTGKVEQFF. CDR3 in DNA: TGTGCCAGCAGTTTACATGGGACAGGGAAGGTTGAGCAGTTCTTC.

The chain recombines TRBV20-1 with TRBJ2-5; D is possibly TRBD2 (6 bases). The J call may not be correct, given that the DNA end is closer to TRBJ2-7. This CDR3 is built from 12 residues. Germline V gives CDR1 DFQATT, CDR2 SNEGSKA (reference sequence). The CDR3 DNA sequence: TGCAGTGCTCCCGGGAGAGGCGACGAGCAGTACTTC. Protein product: CSAPGRGDEQYF.

This clonotype occurred a few times. J is TRBJ2-7 and V is TRBV29-1, with 9 bases that match TRBD2. The end of the DNA aligns better with TRBJ2-5, so the J call may be wrong. This CDR3 is built from 17 residues. Germline V gene sequence: CDR1 SQVTM, CDR2 ANQGSEA. CDR3 region: CSVAGYLAGRAGETQYF. The CDR3 region has the DNA TGCAGCGTTGCTGGGTATCTAGCGGGACGGGCGGGAGAGACCCAGTACTTC.

This clonotype was seen a handful of times. The rearrangement uses TRBV29-1 and TRBJ2-4; 11 bases match TRBD2. The assigned J gene may be wrong: the sequence end matches TRBJ2-7 better. Germline CDR1 and CDR2: SQVTM and ANQGSEA. The CDR3 totals 14 residues. The CDR3: CSVEVLAGVNEQYF. CDR3 nucleotides: TGCAGCGTTGAAGTACTAGCGGGAGTAAACGAGCAGTACTTC.